Listed below are T cell receptor beta chains from one sample, sequenced in a study of shared clonotypes between healthy human individuals. Only in-frame clones appear in the TCRdb table, and some are missing; sequencing was by immunoSEQ multiplex PCR. Of around 2.3 million clones listed, more than 90% were seen once; the top ten hold around 0.13%. Input material: naive CD4+ T cells sorted from blood. The receptors were gathered from a man younger than 30 in good health. Both conserved end residues are part of each CDR3. Fields, in order: J gene, D gene, V gene, CDR3 length, clone size, CDR3 DNA, CDR3 protein. The D gene is left open where the match is weak. Not every row has a clone size; where given, it reads once, few, many or a size class.

TRBJ2-7 . TRBV7-9 14 . TGTGCCAGCAGCTTAAGCACAGGCTACGACGAGCAGTACTTC CASSLSTGYDEQYF
TRBJ1-2 TRBD1 TRBV19 13 . TGTGCCAGTTCCGGGACAGGGGGATTTGGCTACACCTTC CASSGTGGFGYTF
TRBJ1-1 TRBD1 TRBV5-1 15 few TGCGCCAGCAGCTTGGAAGGACAGGGGAACACTGAAGCTTTCTTT CASSLEGQGNTEAFF
TRBJ1-6 TRBD1 TRBV5-1 14 . TGCGCCAGCAGCTCGGGACAGAATAATTCACCCCTCCACTTT CASSSGQNNSPLHF
TRBJ2-7 . TRBV6-6 14 . TGTGCCAGCAGGGGTGTGGGGGGCTCCTACGAGCAGTACTTC CASRGVGGSYEQYF
TRBJ2-3 TRBD1 TRBV12-5 15 . TGTGCTAGTGGCCGGGGACAGGCCTCCACAGATACGCAGTATTTT CASGRGQASTDTQYF
TRBJ2-7 TRBD2 TRBV10-1 14 . TGCGCCAGCAGTGAGTGGGGACTAGCGGGCGAGCAGTACTTC CASSEWGLAGEQYF
TRBJ1-2 . TRBV19 14 . TGTGCCAGTAGTATAGAACAGGAAAACTATGGCTACACCTTC CASSIEQENYGYTF
TRBJ2-6 TRBD1 TRBV6-1 19 . TGTGCCAGCAGTGAACTCCTCGGGACAGGCGACTCTGGGGCCAACGTCCTGACTTTC CASSELLGTGDSGANVLTF
TRBJ1-1 . TRBV5-4 14 . TGTGCCAGCAGCCTGTCGGGGGTCGTAGGTGAAGCTTTCTTT CASSLSGVVGEAFF
TRBJ1-1 . TRBV10-3 11 once TGTGCCATCAGTGAGTCGTTTGAAGCTTTCTTT CAISESFEAFF
TRBJ2-7 . TRBV5-1 13 few TGCGCCAGCAGCTTCGGACAGCTTTACGAGCAGTACTTC CASSFGQLYEQYF
TRBJ2-7 . TRBV19 17 . TGTGCCAGTAGTATATCGGAGGGGCAGCTTGGGTTCTACGAGCAGTACTTC CASSISEGQLGFYEQYF
TRBJ2-2 . TRBV5-1 15 . TGCGCCAGCAGCTTGGAGACGGCCCGGACCGGGGAGCTGTTTTTT CASSLETARTGELFF
TRBJ1-4 TRBD1 TRBV4-3 15 . TGCGCCAGCAGCCCCGATGGGGACAGGGGCGAAAAACTGTTTTTT CASSPDGDRGEKLFF
TRBJ2-5 . TRBV19 13 . TGTGCCAGTAGTGTTAGGCCCGGAGAGACCCAGTACTTC CASSVRPGETQYF
TRBJ2-5 . TRBV7-9 14 . TGTGCCAGCCGGGACTCTCTAATCCAAGAGACCCAGTACTTC CASRDSLIQETQYF
TRBJ2-2 TRBD2 TRBV5-1 16 once TGCGCCAGCAGCCTCACCGGGACTAGCGGCACCGGGGAGCTGTTTTTT CASSLTGTSGTGELFF
TRBJ2-5 TRBD2 TRBV5-1 14 . TGCGCCAGCAGCTCAACGGGGGGGCAAGAGACCCAGTACTTC CASSSTGGQETQYF
TRBJ1-2 . TRBV27 15 . TGTGCCAGCAGCCCAACCGGACGGATCTACTATGGCTACACCTTC CASSPTGRIYYGYTF
TRBJ1-2 . TRBV18 14 . TGTGCCAGCTCACCATTATCAGGAGATTATGGCTACACCTTC CASSPLSGDYGYTF
TRBJ1-2 . TRBV21-1 16 once TGTGCCAGCAGCAGGGACAGGGAACCTGACAACTATGGCTACACCTTC CASSRDREPDNYGYTF
TRBJ2-7 . TRBV18 14 . TGTGCCAGCTCACCACCAGGAGTGTCCTACGAGCAGTACTTC CASSPPGVSYEQYF
TRBJ2-3 TRBD2 TRBV5-4 15 . TGTGCCAGCAGACCCGGGACTAGCGGGAGTTATACGCAGTATTTT CASRPGTSGSYTQYF
TRBJ2-5 . TRBV25-1 11 . TGTGCCAGCAGTTTGGCAGAGACCCAGTACTTC CASSLAETQYF
TRBJ2-3 TRBD2 TRBV29-1 16 once TGCAGCGTTGACGGGCTAGCGGGAGTCGAGACAGATACGCAGTATTTT CSVDGLAGVETDTQYF
TRBJ2-7 TRBD1 TRBV7-9 15 . TGTGCCAGCAGCTTAGTGGGGACAGTCTCCTACGAGCAGTACTTC CASSLVGTVSYEQYF
TRBJ2-3 . TRBV20-1 10 . TGCAGTGCGCTCGGGGATACGCAGTATTTT CSALGDTQYF
TRBJ2-3 . TRBV18 16 . TGTGCCAGCTCACTCATTTCGACAGTAGCCACAGATACGCAGTATTTT CASSLISTVATDTQYF
TRBJ1-1 . TRBV5-5 14 . TGTGCCAGCAGCTTGCCGGACTTGAACACTGAAGCTTTCTTT CASSLPDLNTEAFF
TRBJ1-5 TRBD1 TRBV19 19 . TGTGCCAGTACCTCCGGGAGAAGTTCGGGACAGGGCTACAATCAGCCCCAGCATTTT CASTSGRSSGQGYNQPQHF
TRBJ2-2 . TRBV5-4 16 once TGTGCCAGCAGCTCGACCCGATGGGGGTTCGCCGGGGAGCTGTTTTTT CASSSTRWGFAGELFF
TRBJ1-6 TRBD1 TRBV19 16 . TGTGCCAGTCGGACAGGGGGCAATGGCCTCGTTTCACCCCTCCACTTT CASRTGGNGLVSPLHF
TRBJ2-1 . TRBV29-1 11 . TGCAGCGTTGAACCTTACAATGAGCAGTTCTTC CSVEPYNEQFF
TRBJ1-2 . TRBV28 14 . TGTGCCAGCACCATTGAGCGCGGGGCTTATGGCTACACCTTC CASTIERGAYGYTF
TRBJ1-1 . TRBV9 17 . TGTGCCAGCAGCGTAGGCGGCGGGGATTCCCGGGGGACTGAAGCTTTCTTT CASSVGGGDSRGTEAFF
TRBJ2-7 TRBD2 TRBV6-5 15 . TGTGCCAGCAGTAGAACGGGGGGAGGATCCTACGAGCAGTACTTC CASSRTGGGSYEQYF
TRBJ2-7 TRBD1 TRBV5-1 16 . TGCGCCAGCAGCCCGACATGGGACAGGGATTGGTACGAGCAGTACTTC CASSPTWDRDWYEQYF
TRBJ2-7 . TRBV7-2 14 . TGTGCCAGCAGCCCCGGGACTGCCCCCTTCGAGCAGTACTTC CASSPGTAPFEQYF
TRBJ1-6 TRBD1 TRBV11-2 15 once TGTGCCAGCAGCTTTCAGGGGGCCGGGAATTCACCCCTCCACTTT CASSFQGAGNSPLHF
TRBJ2-3 . TRBV30 13 . TGTGCCTGGAGTGGTCTCTCCGGGGGCACGCAGTATTTT CAWSGLSGGTQYF
TRBJ1-1 TRBD1 TRBV29-1 15 once TGCAGCGTTGAAGTACAGGGGGTAGTGCACACTGAAGCTTTCTTT CSVEVQGVVHTEAFF
TRBJ2-3 . TRBV5-4 15 . TGTGCCAGCAGCTCCGTCGGGGGCAAACCAGATACGCAGTATTTT CASSSVGGKPDTQYF
TRBJ1-1 . TRBV5-1 14 . TGCGCCAGCAGCTTAATTGCGGGGGAAACTGAAGCTTTCTTT CASSLIAGETEAFF
TRBJ2-5 . TRBV30 12 few TGTGCCTGGGGTAAGGGACAAGAGACCCAGTACTTC CAWGKGQETQYF
TRBJ1-1 . TRBV6-5 15 . TGTGCCAGCAGTTACTCGGGGCAGGGTAGGACTGAAGCTTTCTTT CASSYSGQGRTEAFF
TRBJ1-1 . TRBV4-1 14 . TGCGCCAGCAGCCAAGATCCCCTGGGCACTGAAGCTTTCTTT CASSQDPLGTEAFF
TRBJ1-2 . TRBV5-1 15 . TGCGCCAGCAGCCCCGGACCGGGGGAGGGCTATGGCTACACCTTC CASSPGPGEGYGYTF
TRBJ1-5 . TRBV2 13 . TGTGCCAGCAAACAGGAACCCGTGCAGCCCCAGCATTTT CASKQEPVQPQHF
TRBJ1-2 . TRBV6-5 15 . TGTGCCAGCAGTACTGGGACAAAGACTAACTATGGCTACACCTTC CASSTGTKTNYGYTF
TRBJ2-2 TRBD2 TRBV4-3 17 . TGCGCCAGCAGCCAATCTTTTCAAGCGGGAGGGCCCGGGGAGCTGTTTTTT CASSQSFQAGGPGELFF
TRBJ2-7 . TRBV7-2 17 . TGTGCCAGCAGCCCGGTTCCTGGACGCGTTGTTTCCTACGAGCAGTACTTC CASSPVPGRVVSYEQYF
TRBJ2-1 . TRBV27 14 . TGTGCCAGCAGTTCCACCGGGGCCTACAATGAGCAGTTCTTC CASSSTGAYNEQFF